Here is one TCR beta chain with its context. The antigen is undetermined. Germline CDR1 reads DFQATT; CDR2 reads SNEGSKA (reference sequence). V lost 4 bases, J lost 4 bases, and 11 bases lay in between. The CDR3 extends over 12 amino acids. The data were obtained in a study of molecular identifiers for immune sequencing clone quantification. It was with previously described methods and listed TCR primers that bulk TCR libraries were made. TCRdb re-analysed the PCR reads in MiXCR, keeping a single row per CDR3 protein. The repertoire consists of under 600,000 distinct CDR3 sequences, with roughly 25% occurring once and the leading ten covering around 0.8%. Study-level findings and limits: Over 98% of CMV-specific effector molecules, but under 1% of naive ones, were in clones above 20 copies. Jurkat TCR RNA that was spiked in from one cell was reportedly detectable among some 970,000 naive cells.

What was sequenced was naive CD8+ T cells from blood, with Jurkat cell RNA spiked in. Subset specified: FACS-sorted CD8+CD4-CCR7+CD45RA+ naive T cells. The chain is built from TRBV20-1 and TRBJ2-7; D is uncertain. The TCR comes from a human donor in good health. Some libraries in this study had Jurkat cell RNA spiked in. This CDR3 reads CSATALIYEQYF. The CDR3 DNA sequence: TGCAGTGCTACCGCCTTAATTTACGAGCAGTACTTC.